This T cell receptor beta chain was recorded in a study of CXCR3-negative and CXCR3-positive naive CD8 T cells. Study background: Around 130 million TRB reads were obtained overall (about 1.5 +/- 0.3 million per library). Study observations and caveats: With CXCR3 expression partially decreased after cryopreservation, most assays relied on fresh PBMCs. CXCR3-positive naive cells had more hydrophobic TRB CDR3s than CXCR3-negative naive cells.

Germline CDR1 reads MNHEY; CDR2 reads SVGEGT. CDR3 size: 15 residues. CD45RO-CCR7+CD27+CD95- was the phenotype of naive CD8+ T cells. Regarding this clonotype: Its antigen is not known.

UMI labels and 5' RACE were used to prepare the TRB cDNA libraries. One entry per CDR3 protein, without DNA, is what TCRdb gives after re-calling the 5' RACE reads. Here the sample table reports tens of thousands of distinct CDR3 sequences. The clonotype was recovered from a human donor in good health. Some clones in this sample may be carry-over from other donors' samples. The sequencing sample was made of naive CXCR3+ CD8+ T cells from blood. Subset given: CD45RO-CCR7+CD27+CD95- naive CD8+ T cells expressing CXCR3 (TNR3+). V gene TRBV6-2 or TRBV6-3 combines with J gene TRBJ2-7; without DNA, the TCRdb call of TRBD1 cannot be checked. The CDR3: CASRNSGTGIYEQYF.